The 12 T cell receptor beta chains presented below share a single source sample, sequenced in a study of circulating and synovial CD4+ cells in juvenile arthritis. Some clones are missing from TCRdb's copy, which holds only in-frame ones; the method was immunoSEQ multiplex PCR. Here the sample spans 30,000 to 40,000 clones, 90% to 95% being singletons. The sequencing sample was made of CD4+ T cells from blood. Receptors originate from a human donor with juvenile idiopathic arthritis.

The chain recombines TRBV28 with TRBJ1-5; 7 positions match TRBD1. From germline, CDR1 is MDHEN and CDR2 SYDVKM. V shed 6 bases and J 0 bases; nucleotides not matched to a gene: 2. The CDR3 is 14 residues long. This chain's CDR3 is CASSQGGSNQPQHF. In DNA form, the CDR3 reads TGTGCCAGCAGCCAGGGGGGTAGCAATCAGCCCCAGCATTTT. The variable domain in full, completed from reference TRBV28 and TRBJ1-5, reads DVKVTQSSRYLVKRTGEKVFLECVQDMDHENMFWYRQDPGLGLRLIYFSYDVKMKEKGDIPEGYSVSREKKERFSLILESASTNQTSMYLCASSQGGSNQPQHFGDGTRLSIL.

This chain links TRBV27 with TRBJ2-7; 7 bases are a match to TRBD1. This CDR3 spans 15 amino acids. CDR1 is MNHEY and CDR2 is SMNVEV in the germline V gene (reference sequence). The junction had 5 bases not matched to a gene; V was cut back by 2 bases and J by 1 base. DNA of the CDR3: TGTGCCAGCAGTTTAAAGGGGGCCGGGTCCTACGAGCAGTACTTC. Amino acids: CASSLKGAGSYEQYF.

This chain uses TRBV28 with TRBJ1-6; D perhaps matches TRBD1 (5 bases). In germline, CDR1 is MDHEN, CDR2 SYDVKM. With 2 bases removed from V and 3 bases from J, the gap between germline ends came to 14 bases. This CDR3 comprises 17 residues. CDR3 loop: CASSLGAGGNYNSPLHF. The CDR3, as DNA: TGTGCCAGCAGTTTAGGGGCAGGCGGCAACTATAATTCACCCCTCCACTTT.

The gene calls are TRBV9 and TRBJ2-2; 8 bases line up with TRBD1. CDR1 SGDLS and CDR2 YYNGEE come from the germline V gene. This CDR3 is 14 amino acids long. Trimming at V came to 3 bases and at J to 8 bases, leaving 6 bases not matched to a gene. The CDR3 spells CASSERTGRGELFF. CDR3 DNA sequence: TGTGCCAGCAGCGAAAGGACAGGGCGAGGGGAGCTGTTTTTT. Supplemented by reference TRBV9 and TRBJ2-2, the full variable domain reads DSGVTQTPKHLITATGQRVTLRCSPRSGDLSVYWYQQSLDQGLQFLIQYYNGEERAKGNILERFSAQQFPDLHSELNLSSLELGDSALYFCASSERTGRGELFFGEGSRLTVL.

This clone was seen just once. Germline is not matched at one junction end, which may reflect a read error. J is TRBJ2-7 and V is TRBV7-2; D may correspond to TRBD1 or TRBD2 (6 bases each). Germline loops: CDR1 SGHTA, CDR2 FQGNSA. The CDR3 extends over 15 amino acids. CDR3 sequence reads: CVSSLAAGVRYEQYF. In DNA, the CDR3 is TGTGTCAGCAGCTTAGCGGCAGGGGTACGGTACGAGCAGTACTTC.

This clone was recorded once. The V and J genes are TRBV5-1 and TRBJ2-3, with 9 bases fitting TRBD2. Germline V gene lookup returns CDR1 SGHRS and CDR2 YFSETQ. The CDR3 consists of 15 residues. The trim removed 4 bases at V and 3 bases at J, leaving 6 bases unmatched. CDR3 residues: CASSVAGAGTDTQYF. In DNA, the CDR3 is TGCGCCAGCAGCGTAGCGGGAGCTGGGACAGATACGCAGTATTTT.

This clone was seen a single time. The chain is built from TRBV4-1 and TRBJ2-1; D uncertain. Germline V gives CDR1 MGHRA, CDR2 YSYEKL. The CDR3 is made up of 18 amino acids. Trimming shortened V by 0 bases and J by 0 bases, and 15 bases separated the two germline ends. CDR3 sequence (DNA): TGCGCCAGCAGCCAAGACTGGCTAGTAGGTGTCTCCTACAATGAGCAGTTCTTC. Translating gives CASSQDWLVGVSYNEQFF.

In DNA form, the CDR3 reads TGTGCCAGTAGTATAGATCAAGGGACAGGACTAAGGCCCCAGCATTTT. Translation gives CASSIDQGTGLRPQHF. This chain connects TRBV19 to TRBJ1-5, with 8 bases identical to TRBD1. The CDR3 spans 16 residues. The V gene's germline CDR1 is LNHDA and CDR2 SQIVND (reference sequence). Losses at the gene ends were 0 bases for V and 9 bases for J; bases not matched to a gene: 10.

The chain joins TRBV11-2 to TRBJ2-2; tentative D call: TRBD1 (6 bases). In germline, CDR1 is SGHAT, CDR2 FQNNGV. This CDR3 has 18 residues. The V end lost 1 base, the J end lost 8 bases, and 23 bases lay between the germline ends. CDR3 nucleotide sequence: TGTGCCAGCAGCTTAGTTCTTGGGACACCCTGGAATTTTGGGGAGCTGTTTTTT. Translation gives CASSLVLGTPWNFGELFF.

This sequence joins TRBV6-5 and TRBJ1-1, with a weak D call TRBD1 (5 bases). Germline CDR1 and CDR2: MNHEY and SVGAGI. The CDR3 covers 12 residues. Trimming stripped 5 bases from V and 8 bases from J, with 12 bases between. CDR3 in DNA: TGTGCCAGCAGTAGAGCTGACAGAGAAGCTTTCTTT. It is translated as CASSRADREAFF.

V usage is TRBV7-7 and J usage is TRBJ2-6, with TRBD1 matching 8 bases. The CDR3 totals 17 residues. Trimming removed 5 bases from V and 2 bases from J; junction bases left unmatched: 8. Germline V gives CDR1 SSHAT, CDR2 FNYEAQ (reference sequence). Here the CDR3 reads CASSPPGGLTGANVLTF. The DNA of the CDR3 is TGTGCCAGCAGCCCCCCAGGGGGCCTAACTGGGGCCAACGTCCTGACTTTC.

The rearrangement uses TRBV2 and TRBJ1-1; unclear D gene. Germline assignment: CDR1 SNHLY and CDR2 FYNNEI. CDR3 length: 11 residues. The V end was cut by 7 bases, the J end by 0 bases, with 3 bases between. The CDR3 region has the DNA TGTGCCAGCACAGTGAACACTGAAGCTTTCTTT. Residues: CASTVNTEAFF.